Below, one TCR beta chain is given with its context. Antigen unknown. PCR employed 60 Vbeta and 13 Jbeta primers. TCRdb's copy holds only in-frame clones and misses some; the assay was immunoSEQ multiplex PCR. The sample's table shows 200,000 to 250,000 clones. This specimen comes from a study of cytomegalovirus exposure and HLA in healthy donors. The overall study: Earlier results showed 90 million to 130 million unique TCR beta sequences derived from some 190 million T cells. Study outcomes and limitations: Earlier analysis found most TCR beta V segments productive about 87% or about 30% of the time.

The sequence was collected from a woman aged 25 to 39 in good health and CMV-seropositive. The sample consisted of PBMCs.

The CDR3 loop is CASSPRSETQYF. The CDR3, as DNA: TGTGCCAGCAGCCCCCGGAGTGAGACCCAGTACTTC. The V call is TRBV7-9, the J call TRBJ2-5, with D hard to call. The germline V gene has CDR1 SEHNR and CDR2 FQNEAQ (reference sequence). CDR3 length: 12 amino acids. Trimming left V 5 bases short and J 5 bases short, with 9 bases between.